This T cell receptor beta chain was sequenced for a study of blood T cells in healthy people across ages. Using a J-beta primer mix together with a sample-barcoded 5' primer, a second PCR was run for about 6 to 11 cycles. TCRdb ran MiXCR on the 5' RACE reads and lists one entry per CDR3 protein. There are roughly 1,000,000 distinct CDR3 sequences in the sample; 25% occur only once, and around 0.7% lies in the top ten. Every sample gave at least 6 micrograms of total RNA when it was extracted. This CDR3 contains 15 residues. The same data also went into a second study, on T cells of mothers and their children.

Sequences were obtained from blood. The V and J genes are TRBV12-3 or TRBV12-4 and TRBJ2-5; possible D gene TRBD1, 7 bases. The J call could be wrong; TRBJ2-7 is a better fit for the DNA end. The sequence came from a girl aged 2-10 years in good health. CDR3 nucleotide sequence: TGTGCCAGCAGTTTGTCCGGAGGGGGCTACTACGAGCAGTACTTC. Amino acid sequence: CASSLSGGGYYEQYF.